The 15 T cell receptor beta chains below were found in one sample sequenced in a study of CD4+ T cells in melanoma. Generated by immunoSEQ multiplex PCR, the TCRdb table keeps only in-frame clones and is missing some. Altogether approximately 20,000 clones are present, roughly 73% being singletons, with the ten largest covering about 8.8%. The receptors were gathered from a human donor with melanoma.

The chain employs TRBV18 and TRBJ2-7; tentatively, D is TRBD2 (7 bases). Germline values: CDR1 KGHSH, CDR2 LQKENI. The CDR3 is 15 amino acids. V lost 3 bases and J lost 4, with 16 bases in between. The CDR3 region is CASSPQGGGLYEQYF. The CDR3 bases are TGTGCCAGCTCACCGCAAGGGGGAGGGCTGTACGAGCAGTACTTC. Looking up the rest from reference TRBV18 and TRBJ2-7 gives the full variable domain: NAGVMQNPRHLVRRRGQEARLRCSPMKGHSHVYWYRQLPEEGLKFMVYLQKENIIDESGMPKERFSAEFPKEGPSILRIQQVVRGDSAAYFCASSPQGGGLYEQYFGPGTRLTVT.

Only a few counts were recorded for this clone. The chain carries TRBV29-1 and TRBJ1-1; no definite D call. Looked up from germline, CDR1 is SQVTM and CDR2 is ANQGSEA. V shed 0 bases and J shed 5 bases, with 7 bases lying between them. The CDR3 length is 12 residues. CDR3 sequence reads: CSVEEGRTEAFF. The DNA of the CDR3 is TGCAGCGTTGAAGAAGGACGGACTGAAGCTTTCTTT.

In its sample, this clone was seen once. V gene TRBV5-1 combines with J gene TRBJ1-5; TRBD1 might be the D (5 bases). This CDR3 is built from 15 residues. CDR1 and CDR2 from the germline V gene are SGHRS and YFSETQ. V lost 2 bases and J lost 6, with 15 bases in between. The CDR3 here is CASSLGGADSQPQHF. The CDR3 nucleotides are TGCGCCAGCAGCTTAGGAGGGGCGGATAGTCAGCCCCAGCATTTT.

The rearrangement links TRBV28 to TRBJ2-3, with a tentative D call TRBD2 (6 bases). This CDR3 spans 14 amino acids. Germline CDR1 reads MDHEN; CDR2 reads SYDVKM. Between the trimmed V and J ends, which lost 6 bases and 6 bases, there was a span of 16 bases. DNA for the CDR3: TGTGCCAGCAGACTTGCGGGACTTTGGGATACGCAGTATTTT. Encoded protein: CASRLAGLWDTQYF. Based on the CDR3 plus reference TRBV28 and TRBJ2-3, the full variable domain is DVKVTQSSRYLVKRTGEKVFLECVQDMDHENMFWYRQDPGLGLRLIYFSYDVKMKEKGDIPEGYSVSREKKERFSLILESASTNQTSMYLCASRLAGLWDTQYFGPGTRLTVL.

This rearrangement joins TRBV5-1 to TRBJ1-2; D might be TRBD1 (5 bases). The CDR3 has 14 amino acids. The germline V gene has CDR1 SGHRS and CDR2 YFSETQ. Deletions cut 0 bases from V and 7 bases from J, with 13 bases between. For the CDR3, the DNA is TGCGCCAGCAGCTTGGCGGGGGAGGATCGTGGCTACACCTTC. Translation gives CASSLAGEDRGYTF.

The chain carries TRBV5-1 and TRBJ2-7; D uncertain. V lost 2 bases to trimming and J lost 6 bases, with 12 bases between them. Germline CDR1 and CDR2: SGHRS and YFSETQ. The CDR3 runs to 13 residues. CDR3 region: CASSFDTRTEQYF. DNA for the CDR3: TGCGCCAGCAGCTTCGACACCAGAACCGAGCAGTACTTC. Looking up the rest from reference TRBV5-1 and TRBJ2-7 gives the full variable domain: KAGVTQTPRYLIKTRGQQVTLSCSPISGHRSVSWYQQTPGQGLQFLFEYFSETQRNKGNFPGRFSGRQFSNSRSEMNVSTLELGDSALYLCASSFDTRTEQYFGPGTRLTVT.

This chain uses TRBV2 with TRBJ2-1; D assignment may be TRBD1 or TRBD2 (6 bases each). This CDR3 comprises 16 residues. V lost 4 bases and J lost 6, with 19 bases in between. From germline, CDR1 is SNHLY and CDR2 FYNNEI. CDR3 sequence: CASSALSYREANEQFF. Here the CDR3 DNA reads TGTGCCAGCAGTGCCCTAAGCTACAGGGAGGCCAATGAGCAGTTCTTC.

V is TRBV7-9 and J is TRBJ1-1, with TRBD1 matching 9 bases. The germline V gene has CDR1 SEHNR and CDR2 FQNEAQ (reference sequence). The CDR3 loop spans 19 amino acids. The V gene end was trimmed by 10 bases and the J gene end by 4 bases; junction bases not matched to a gene: 25. CDR3 sequence (DNA): TGTGCCATTGCCGGGACAGGGAAGAACTGGGTCAGTGGGGGCACTGAAGCTTTCTTT. Amino acids: CAIAGTGKNWVSGGTEAFF.

V is TRBV7-2 and J is TRBJ1-3; D remains ambiguous. Trimming stripped 0 bases from V and 5 bases from J, with 8 bases between. Germline loops: CDR1 SGHTA, CDR2 FQGNSA. The CDR3 contains 14 residues. The DNA for the CDR3 is TGTGCCAGCAGCTTAGCTGGACGGAGAAACACCATATATTTT. Translation: CASSLAGRRNTIYF.

The V and J genes are TRBV2 and TRBJ2-3, with TRBD2 as a possible D gene (6 bases). CDR3 length equals 13 residues. Germline V lookup: CDR1 SNHLY, CDR2 FYNNEI. Deletions cut 5 bases from V and 6 bases from J, with 12 bases between. Here the CDR3 reads CASSFDGGDTQYF. CDR3 sequence (DNA): TGTGCCAGCAGTTTCGACGGGGGTGATACGCAGTATTTT.

The chain combines TRBV9 with TRBJ2-3; D gene unclear. The V and J ends lost 4 bases and 2 bases respectively, with 17 bases between them. CDR1 is SGDLS and CDR2 is YYNGEE in the germline V gene. This CDR3 has 16 amino acids. This CDR3 reads CASSPRPETNTDTQYF. In DNA form, the CDR3 reads TGTGCCAGCAGCCCCCGTCCCGAGACAAACACAGATACGCAGTATTTT.

V usage is TRBV11-2 and J usage is TRBJ2-1, with a weak D call TRBD2 (5 bases). Trimming took off 0 bases at V and 15 bases at J, with 12 bases between the two ends. Germline CDR1 is SGHAT and CDR2 is FQNNGV. CDR3 length: 12 residues. CDR3 coding DNA: TGTGCCAGCAGCTTAGACGAGGGCGTTCCGTTCTTC. Its protein product is CASSLDEGVPFF.

The chain carries TRBV5-1 and TRBJ2-7; tentatively, D is TRBD1 or TRBD2 (7 bases each). CDR3 size: 16 residues. Germline lookup yields CDR1 SGHRS and CDR2 YFSETQ. V dropped 4 bases and J dropped 3 bases, with 20 bases sitting between them. CDR3 DNA sequence: TGCGCCAGCAGCGTGGCAGGGGGGGGAAACCTCTACGAGCAGTACTTC. It translates to CASSVAGGGNLYEQYF.

This clone occurred a few times. This rearrangement joins TRBV7-8 to TRBJ1-2; D call uncertain. This CDR3 region has 13 residues. V was cut by 3 bases and J by 0 bases, with 5 bases left in between. Germline V lookup: CDR1 SGHVS, CDR2 FQNEAQ. The CDR3 DNA sequence: TGTGCCAGCAGCTTTTTGGCTAACTATGGCTACACCTTC. It encodes CASSFLANYGYTF.

This chain connects TRBV7-9 to TRBJ1-2; D is unresolved. The V end was cut by 1 base, the J end by 6 bases, with 9 bases between. CDR3 length: 13 amino acids. The V gene's germline CDR1 is SEHNR and CDR2 FQNEAQ (reference sequence). The CDR3 coding sequence is TGTGCCAGCAGCTTAGATGGGGTGGATGGCTACACCTTC. Translated: CASSLDGVDGYTF.